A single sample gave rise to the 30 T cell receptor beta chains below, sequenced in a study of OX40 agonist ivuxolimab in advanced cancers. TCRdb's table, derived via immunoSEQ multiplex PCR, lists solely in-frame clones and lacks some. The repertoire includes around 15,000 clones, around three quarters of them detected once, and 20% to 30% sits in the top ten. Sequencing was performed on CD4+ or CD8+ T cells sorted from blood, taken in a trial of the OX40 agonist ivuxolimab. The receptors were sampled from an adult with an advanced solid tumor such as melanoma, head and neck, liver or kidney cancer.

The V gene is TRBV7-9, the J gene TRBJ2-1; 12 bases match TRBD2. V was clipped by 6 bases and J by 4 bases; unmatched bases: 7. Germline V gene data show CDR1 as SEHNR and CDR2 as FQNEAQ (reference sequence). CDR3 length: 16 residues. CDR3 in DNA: TGTGCCAGCAGTGACGGACTAGCGGGGCCATACAATGAGCAGTTCTTC. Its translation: CASSDGLAGPYNEQFF.

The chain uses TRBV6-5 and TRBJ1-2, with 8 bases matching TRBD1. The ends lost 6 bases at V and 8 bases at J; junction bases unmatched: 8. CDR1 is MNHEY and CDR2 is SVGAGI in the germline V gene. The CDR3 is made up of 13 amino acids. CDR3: CASRSTGVRGYTF. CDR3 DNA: TGTGCCAGCAGATCGACAGGGGTGAGGGGCTACACCTTC.

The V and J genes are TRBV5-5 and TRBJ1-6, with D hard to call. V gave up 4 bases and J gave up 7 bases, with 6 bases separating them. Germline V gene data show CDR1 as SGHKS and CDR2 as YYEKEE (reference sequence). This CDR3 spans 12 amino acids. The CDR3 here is CASSQGNSPLHF. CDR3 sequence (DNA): TGTGCCAGCAGCCAAGGGAATTCACCCCTCCACTTT.

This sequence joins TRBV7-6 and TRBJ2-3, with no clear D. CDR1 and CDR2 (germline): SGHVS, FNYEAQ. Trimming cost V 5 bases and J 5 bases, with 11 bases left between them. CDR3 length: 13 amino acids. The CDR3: CASSHESLDTQYF. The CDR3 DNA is TGTGCCAGCAGCCATGAGTCACTAGATACGCAGTATTTT.

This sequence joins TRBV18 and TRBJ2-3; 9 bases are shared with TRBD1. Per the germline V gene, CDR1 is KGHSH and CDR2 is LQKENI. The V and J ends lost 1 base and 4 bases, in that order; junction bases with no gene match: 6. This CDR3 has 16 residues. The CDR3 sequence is CASSPLSTGGPDTQYF. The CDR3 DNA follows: TGTGCCAGCTCACCACTAAGCACAGGGGGCCCAGATACGCAGTATTTT.

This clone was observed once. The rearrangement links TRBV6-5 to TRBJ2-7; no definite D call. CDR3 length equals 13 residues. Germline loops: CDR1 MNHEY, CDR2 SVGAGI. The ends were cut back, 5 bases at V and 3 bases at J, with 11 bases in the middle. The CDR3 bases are TGTGCCAGCAGTGACCGGGTACACTACGAGCAGTACTTC. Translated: CASSDRVHYEQYF.

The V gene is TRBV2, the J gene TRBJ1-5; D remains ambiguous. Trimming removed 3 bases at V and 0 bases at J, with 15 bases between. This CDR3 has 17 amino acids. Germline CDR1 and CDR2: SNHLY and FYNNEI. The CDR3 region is CASSEGRHTDSNQPQHF. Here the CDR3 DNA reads TGTGCCAGCAGTGAGGGGAGGCATACAGATAGCAATCAGCCCCAGCATTTT.

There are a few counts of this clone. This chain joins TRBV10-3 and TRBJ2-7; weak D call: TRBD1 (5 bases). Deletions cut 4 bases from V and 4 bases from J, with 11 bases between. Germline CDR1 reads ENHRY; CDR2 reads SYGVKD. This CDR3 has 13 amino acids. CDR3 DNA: TGTGCCATCAGTGGTCGGACAATGTACGAGCAGTACTTC. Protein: CAISGRTMYEQYF.

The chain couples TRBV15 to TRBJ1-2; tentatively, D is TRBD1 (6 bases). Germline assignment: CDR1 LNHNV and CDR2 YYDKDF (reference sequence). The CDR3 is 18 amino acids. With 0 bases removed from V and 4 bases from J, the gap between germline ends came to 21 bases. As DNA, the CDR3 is TGTGCCACCAGCAGAGATTCGGGGGCATTTGGTACGGGCTATGGCTACACCTTC. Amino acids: CATSRDSGAFGTGYGYTF.

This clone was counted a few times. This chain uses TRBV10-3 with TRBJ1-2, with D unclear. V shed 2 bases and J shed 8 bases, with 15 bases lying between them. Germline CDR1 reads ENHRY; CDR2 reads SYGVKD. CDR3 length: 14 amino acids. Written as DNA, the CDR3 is TGTGCCATCAGTGAGGGTAGCCCTCTGGGAGGCTACACCTTC. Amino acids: CAISEGSPLGGYTF.

CDR3 bases: TGTGCCAGCAGCTTAGTGGGGGGCCTGAGCTCCTACAATGAGCAGTTCTTC. This codes for CASSLVGGLSSYNEQFF. The chain employs TRBV7-3 and TRBJ2-1; D might be TRBD1 or TRBD2, each matching 6 bases. Germline V lookup: CDR1 SGHTA, CDR2 FQGTGA. Trimming removed 2 bases from V and 0 bases from J, with 14 bases in between. The CDR3 covers 17 residues.

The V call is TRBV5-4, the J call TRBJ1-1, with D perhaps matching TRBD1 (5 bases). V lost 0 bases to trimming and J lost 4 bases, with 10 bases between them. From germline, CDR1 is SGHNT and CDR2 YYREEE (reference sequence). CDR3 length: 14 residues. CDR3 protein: CASSLGQPPTEAFF. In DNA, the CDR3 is TGTGCCAGCAGCTTGGGACAGCCACCCACTGAAGCTTTCTTT.

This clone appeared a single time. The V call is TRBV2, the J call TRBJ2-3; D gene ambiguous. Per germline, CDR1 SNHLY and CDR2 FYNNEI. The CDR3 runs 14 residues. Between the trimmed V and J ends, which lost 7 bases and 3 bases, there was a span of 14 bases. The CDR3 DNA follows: TGTGCCAGCATCTCTGGCAGTGGGACAGATACGCAGTATTTT. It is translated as CASISGSGTDTQYF.

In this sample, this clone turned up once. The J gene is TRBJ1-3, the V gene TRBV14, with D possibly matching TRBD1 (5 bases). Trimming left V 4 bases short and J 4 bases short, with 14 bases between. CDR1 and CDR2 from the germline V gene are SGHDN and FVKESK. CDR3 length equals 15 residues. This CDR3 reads CASSPLTGFGNTIYF. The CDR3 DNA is TGTGCCAGCAGCCCGTTAACAGGTTTCGGAAACACCATATATTTT.

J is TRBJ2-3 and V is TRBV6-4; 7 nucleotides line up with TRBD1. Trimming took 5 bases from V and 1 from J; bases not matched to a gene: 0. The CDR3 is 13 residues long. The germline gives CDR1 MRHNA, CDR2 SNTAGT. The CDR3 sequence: CASSQGGTDTQYF. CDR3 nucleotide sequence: TGTGCCAGCAGTCAGGGGGGCACAGATACGCAGTATTTT.

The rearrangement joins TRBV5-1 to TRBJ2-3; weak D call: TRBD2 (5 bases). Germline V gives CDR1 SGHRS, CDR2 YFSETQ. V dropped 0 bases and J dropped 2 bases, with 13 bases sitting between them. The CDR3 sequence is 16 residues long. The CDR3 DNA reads TGCGCCAGCAGCTTGGCCCAGGAGCGGCTCACAGATACGCAGTATTTT. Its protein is CASSLAQERLTDTQYF.

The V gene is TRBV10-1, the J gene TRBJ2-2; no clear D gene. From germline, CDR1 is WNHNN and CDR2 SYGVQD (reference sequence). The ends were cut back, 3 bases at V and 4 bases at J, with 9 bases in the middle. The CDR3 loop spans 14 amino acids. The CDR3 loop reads CASSDTTATGELFF. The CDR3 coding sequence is TGCGCCAGCAGTGACACTACCGCCACCGGGGAGCTGTTTTTT.

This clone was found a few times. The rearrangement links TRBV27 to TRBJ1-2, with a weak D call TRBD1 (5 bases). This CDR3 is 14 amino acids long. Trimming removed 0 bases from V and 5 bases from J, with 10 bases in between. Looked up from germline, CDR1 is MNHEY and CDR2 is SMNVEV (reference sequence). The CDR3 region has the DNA TGTGCCAGCAGTTTATCGAAGGCAGGGTATGGCTACACCTTC. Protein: CASSLSKAGYGYTF.

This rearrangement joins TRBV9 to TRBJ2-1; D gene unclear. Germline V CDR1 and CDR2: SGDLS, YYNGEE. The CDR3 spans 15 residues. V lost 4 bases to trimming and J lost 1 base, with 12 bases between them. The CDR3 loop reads CASSSRTDSYNEQFF. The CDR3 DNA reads TGTGCCAGCAGCTCCCGGACGGATTCCTACAATGAGCAGTTCTTC.

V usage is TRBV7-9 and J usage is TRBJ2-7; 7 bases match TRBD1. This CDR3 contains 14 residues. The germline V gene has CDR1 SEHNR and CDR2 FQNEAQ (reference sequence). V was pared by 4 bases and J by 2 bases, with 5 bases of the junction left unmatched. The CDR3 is CASSSGGQAYEQYF. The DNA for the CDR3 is TGTGCCAGCAGCTCCGGCGGACAGGCCTACGAGCAGTACTTC.

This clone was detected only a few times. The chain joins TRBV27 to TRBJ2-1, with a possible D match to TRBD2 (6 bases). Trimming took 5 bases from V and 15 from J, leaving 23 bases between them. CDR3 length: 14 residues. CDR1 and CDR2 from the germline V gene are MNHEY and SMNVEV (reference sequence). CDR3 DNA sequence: TGTGCCAGCAGTGGGACGGGAGAGGACTTCCGGCCGTTCTTC. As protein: CASSGTGEDFRPFF.

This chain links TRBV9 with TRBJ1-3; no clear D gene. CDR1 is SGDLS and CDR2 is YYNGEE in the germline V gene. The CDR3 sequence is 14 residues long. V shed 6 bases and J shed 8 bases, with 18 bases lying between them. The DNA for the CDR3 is TGTGCCAGCAAGGGAGAGTTCGATTACGACACCATATATTTT. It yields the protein CASKGEFDYDTIYF.

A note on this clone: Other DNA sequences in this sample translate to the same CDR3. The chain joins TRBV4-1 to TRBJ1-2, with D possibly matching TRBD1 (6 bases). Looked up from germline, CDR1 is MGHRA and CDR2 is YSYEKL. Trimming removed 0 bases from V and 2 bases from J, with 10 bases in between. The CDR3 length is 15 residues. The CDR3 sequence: CASSQDPGANYGYTF. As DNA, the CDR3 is TGCGCCAGCAGCCAAGATCCGGGGGCCAACTATGGCTACACCTTC.

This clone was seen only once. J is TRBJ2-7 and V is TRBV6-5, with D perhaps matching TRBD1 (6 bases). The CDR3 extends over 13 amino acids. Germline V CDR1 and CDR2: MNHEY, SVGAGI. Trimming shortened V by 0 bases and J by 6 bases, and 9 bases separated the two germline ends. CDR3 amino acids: CASSYSQGREQYF. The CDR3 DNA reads TGTGCCAGCAGTTACTCACAGGGACGCGAGCAGTACTTC.

CDR3 nucleotides: TGTGCCAGCAGCCGGATGGGTCTGACGGGACTCCAGGGCGAGCAGTACTTC. As protein: CASSRMGLTGLQGEQYF. The J gene is TRBJ2-7, the V gene TRBV5-6, with a tentative D call TRBD2 (6 bases). The CDR3 is 17 residues long. The V end lost 4 bases, the J end lost 6 bases, and 26 bases lay between the germline ends. In germline, CDR1 is SGHDT, CDR2 YYEEEE.

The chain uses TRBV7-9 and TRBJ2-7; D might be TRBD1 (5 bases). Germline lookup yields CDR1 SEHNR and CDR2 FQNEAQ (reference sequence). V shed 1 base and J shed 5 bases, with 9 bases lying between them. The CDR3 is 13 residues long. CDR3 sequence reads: CASSLVDSNEQYF. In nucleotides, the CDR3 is TGTGCCAGCAGCTTAGTTGACAGTAACGAGCAGTACTTC. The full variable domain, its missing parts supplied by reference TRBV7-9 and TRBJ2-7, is DTGVSQNPRHKITKRGQNVTFRCDPISEHNRLYWYRQTLGQGPEFLTYFQNEAQLEKSRLLSDRFSAERPKGSFSTLEIQRTEQGDSAMYLCASSLVDSNEQYFGPGTRLTVT.

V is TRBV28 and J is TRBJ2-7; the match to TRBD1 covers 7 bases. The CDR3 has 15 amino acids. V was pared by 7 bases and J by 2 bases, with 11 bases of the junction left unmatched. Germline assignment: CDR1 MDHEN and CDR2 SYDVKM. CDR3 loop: CASTETGDWAYEQYF. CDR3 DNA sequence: TGTGCCAGCACGGAAACAGGGGATTGGGCCTACGAGCAGTACTTC.

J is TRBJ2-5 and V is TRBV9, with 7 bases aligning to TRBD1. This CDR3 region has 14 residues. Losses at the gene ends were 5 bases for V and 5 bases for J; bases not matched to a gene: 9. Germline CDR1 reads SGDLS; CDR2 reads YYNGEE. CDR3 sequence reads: CASSETGHMETQYF. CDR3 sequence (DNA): TGTGCCAGCAGTGAGACAGGGCACATGGAGACCCAGTACTTC.

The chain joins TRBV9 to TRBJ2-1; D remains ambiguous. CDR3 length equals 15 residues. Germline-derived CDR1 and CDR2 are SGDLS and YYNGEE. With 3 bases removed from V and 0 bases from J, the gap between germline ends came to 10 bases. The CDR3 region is CASSETGSSYNEQFF. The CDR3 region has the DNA TGTGCCAGCAGCGAGACGGGCAGCTCCTACAATGAGCAGTTCTTC.

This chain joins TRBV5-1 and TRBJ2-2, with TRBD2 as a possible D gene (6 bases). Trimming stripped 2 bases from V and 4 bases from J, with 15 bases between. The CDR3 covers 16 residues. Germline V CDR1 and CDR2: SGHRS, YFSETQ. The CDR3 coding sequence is TGCGCCAGCAGCTTCAGGTCGGGGGACCTCACCGGGGAGCTGTTTTTT. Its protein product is CASSFRSGDLTGELFF.